The sequence of this TCR beta chain was determined in a study of shared clonotypes between healthy human individuals. Across the whole study: Three plates each covered CD4 naive and memory; CD8 naive two, CD8 memory one.

Concerning this clone: As yet, its antigen is unknown.

CD45RO-negative cells were positively selected for CCR7, leaving out terminally differentiated effector memory CD45RA+ cells. TCRdb's table, derived via immunoSEQ multiplex PCR, lists solely in-frame clones and lacks some. The sample has about 2.1 million clones, over 85% seen once. Points from the study as a whole: Naive CD4 clonotypes were shared across a handful of donors at roughly 5.5%. Represented genetic and exposure-history diversity was restricted by having few donors.

Germline V gene sequence: CDR1 LGHNA, CDR2 YSLEER. The CDR3 sequence is 16 residues long. Trimming cost V 0 bases and J 1 base, with 11 bases left between them. Sample: naive CD8+ T cells from PBMCs. The chain employs TRBV4-3 and TRBJ2-3; D assignment may be TRBD1 or TRBD2 (5 bases each). The sequence was obtained from a man aged 18 to 35 in good health. Some clones in this sample may be carry-over from other donors' samples. CDR3 in amino acids: CASSQDRGPGTDTQYF. The DNA of the CDR3 is TGCGCCAGCAGCCAAGATCGGGGCCCCGGCACAGATACGCAGTATTTT.